The TCR beta chain described here comes from a study of T cells expressing NK-cell markers. Study details: TCR beta repertoires came from sorted CD3+CD56+NKG2C+, CD3+CD56+NKG2C- and CD3+CD56-NKG2C+ T cells. The authors sequenced eight donors, of whom seven were HCMV-seropositive and one was seronegative.

For each CDR3 protein, TCRdb gives one entry from its re-call of the 5' RACE reads, without DNA. This sample contains a few hundred thousand distinct CDR3 sequences. Study-wide points: The CD3+CD56-NKG2C+ fraction of several donors was also led by these clonotypes.

CDR3 size: 16 residues. CDR1 and CDR2 from the germline V gene are LGHNA and YNFKEQ. Remarks on this clonotype: Its specificity is unknown.

Specimen: blood T cells: a sorted CD56 or NKG2C T cell subset, CD4+ or CD8+ T cells, or bulk PBMC T cells (not recorded which). V is TRBV4-2 and J is TRBJ2-3. This receptor was obtained from a man aged 18 to 69 in good health. This CDR3 reads CASSQEWHSTANTQYF.